This is a list of T cell receptor beta chains from one sample in a study of blood T cell repertoires in COVID-19. Measured with immunoSEQ multiplex PCR; TCRdb has only the in-frame clones, and not every one. The data show under 300,000 clones, approximately 85% seen once. Sequenced material: peripheral blood. The receptors stem from a woman aged 30 to 39 with acute or convalescent COVID-19. The CDR3 runs from the conserved cysteine through the conserved F or W. A D gene is named only where the DNA matches it firmly. Clone size is not always given. Where it is, it says once, few, many or a class for expanded clones.

TRBJ2-3	16	TRBV7-2	TRBD2	NA	CASSPLAGVRTDTQYF	TGTGCCAGCAGCCCTCTAGCGGGAGTTCGTACAGATACGCAGTATTTT
TRBJ2-2	17	TRBV27	TRBD1	NA	CASSLLAGQGASGELFF	TGTGCCAGCAGTTTATTAGCTGGACAGGGGGCCAGCGGGGAGCTGTTTTTT
TRBJ1-2	13	TRBV6-2/TRBV6-3	NA	NA	CASSYLPRYGYTF	TGTGCCAGCAGTTATCTTCCTCGCTATGGCTACACCTTC
TRBJ2-5	14	TRBV7-9	NA	NA	CASILQGSQETQYF	TGTGCCAGCATCCTACAGGGCAGCCAAGAGACCCAGTACTTC
TRBJ1-4	15	TRBV30	NA	NA	CAWSYPASGGEKLFF	TGTGCCTGGAGTTACCCGGCCTCGGGTGGTGAAAAACTGTTTTTT
TRBJ2-1	13	TRBV9	NA	NA	CASSVEVAAPQFF	TGTGCCAGCAGCGTAGAGGTAGCGGCCCCCCAGTTCTTC
TRBJ2-6	16	TRBV6-2/TRBV6-3	NA	NA	CASSFQGFVGANVLTF	TGTGCCAGCAGTTTCCAGGGCTTCGTGGGGGCCAACGTCCTGACTTTC
TRBJ2-1	17	TRBV21-1	NA	NA	CASSKISGSDSYNEQFF	TGTGCCAGCAGCAAAATTAGCGGGAGCGATTCCTACAATGAGCAGTTCTTC
TRBJ1-2	16	TRBV24-1	NA	NA	CATSDPGGAGTGGYTF	TGTGCCACCAGTGATCCGGGGGGGGCGGGCACCGGTGGCTACACCTTC
TRBJ1-4	13	TRBV5-1	NA	NA	CASRQATNEKLFF	TGCGCCAGCAGGCAGGCAACTAATGAAAAACTGTTTTTT
TRBJ1-3	16	TRBV5-1	NA	NA	CASSGWGGASGNTIYF	TGCGCCAGCTCCGGGTGGGGGGGCGCGTCTGGAAACACCATATATTTT
TRBJ2-7	12	TRBV29-1	TRBD2	NA	CSAGTSDYEQYF	TGCAGCGCCGGGACTAGCGACTACGAGCAGTACTTC
TRBJ1-4	14	TRBV19	NA	NA	CASRRGDRGEKLFF	TGTGCCAGTAGGCGTGGGGATAGGGGTGAAAAACTGTTTTTT
TRBJ2-7	15	TRBV11-3	TRBD1	NA	CASSFGQGADYEQYF	TGTGCCAGCAGCTTCGGACAGGGGGCAGACTACGAGCAGTACTTC
TRBJ2-1	17	TRBV13	TRBD2	NA	CASSSGRLAGAYNEQFF	TGTGCCAGCAGCTCCGGGAGGTTAGCGGGGGCCTACAATGAGCAGTTCTTC
TRBJ2-7	14	TRBV9	TRBD1	NA	CASSVDRGRNEQYF	TGTGCCAGCAGCGTAGACAGGGGGCGTAACGAGCAGTACTTC
TRBJ2-3	14	TRBV10-3	TRBD2	NA	CAIREGLAGDTQYF	TGTGCCATCAGGGAGGGACTAGCTGGAGATACGCAGTATTTT
TRBJ1-1	15	TRBV6-5	TRBD1	NA	CASSTRQGVATEAFF	TGTGCCAGCAGTACACGACAGGGGGTGGCAACTGAAGCTTTCTTT
TRBJ2-7	15	TRBV5-1	TRBD2	few	CASSLGTSGAYEQYF	TGCGCCAGCAGCTTGGGGACTAGCGGAGCCTACGAGCAGTACTTC
TRBJ2-7	13	TRBV3-1/TRBV3-2	NA	NA	CASSQDSLHEQYF	TGTGCCAGCAGCCAAGATAGCCTTCACGAGCAGTACTTC
TRBJ1-4	14	TRBV18	TRBD1	NA	CASSLGQGNEKLFF	TGTGCCAGCTCACTCGGACAGGGGAATGAAAAACTGTTTTTT
TRBJ2-7	13	TRBV9	NA	NA	CASSVADTYEQYF	TGTGCCAGCAGCGTAGCAGATACCTACGAGCAGTACTTC
TRBJ1-2	12	TRBV30	NA	NA	CAWTGGGYGYTF	TGTGCCTGGACTGGGGGAGGCTATGGCTACACCTTC
TRBJ2-3	11	TRBV12-3/TRBV12-4	NA	NA	CASSFRDTQYF	TGTGCCAGCAGTTTTCGAGATACGCAGTATTTT
TRBJ2-2	17	TRBV6-2/TRBV6-3	TRBD1	NA	CASSYSGQGVNTGELFF	TGTGCCAGCAGTTACTCTGGTCAGGGGGTTAACACCGGGGAGCTGTTTTTT
TRBJ1-2	12	TRBV19	TRBD1	few	CASSVTGSGYTF	TGTGCCAGTAGTGTGACAGGGTCTGGCTACACCTTC
TRBJ2-1	14	TRBV5-1	TRBD2	NA	CASRPGRTYNEQFF	TGCGCCAGCAGGCCCGGGAGGACCTACAATGAGCAGTTCTTC
TRBJ1-1	14	TRBV7-3	TRBD1	NA	CASSPTGGDTEAFF	TGTGCCAGCAGCCCGACAGGGGGCGACACTGAAGCTTTCTTT
TRBJ1-2	15	TRBV6-5	NA	NA	CASGGRPRGAYGYTF	TGTGCCAGCGGAGGCAGACCTCGGGGGGCCTATGGCTACACCTTC
TRBJ2-3	12	TRBV29-1	NA	NA	CSVSYSADTQYF	TGCAGCGTTAGTTATAGCGCAGATACGCAGTATTTT
TRBJ2-2	15	TRBV9	NA	NA	CASSTSSANTGELFF	TGTGCCAGCAGCACCAGTAGCGCCAACACCGGGGAGCTGTTTTTT
TRBJ2-7	16	TRBV15	TRBD2	NA	CATSRPLAGGSYEQYF	TGTGCCACCAGCAGGCCTCTGGCGGGAGGTTCATACGAGCAGTACTTC
TRBJ1-5	14	TRBV24-1	NA	NA	CATQQGYSNQPQHF	TGTGCCACTCAACAGGGTTATAGCAATCAGCCCCAGCATTTT
TRBJ2-1	15	TRBV27	TRBD2	NA	CASTLLAGEYNEQFF	TGTGCCAGCACCCTACTAGCGGGAGAGTACAATGAGCAGTTCTTC
TRBJ1-2	15	TRBV9	TRBD1	NA	CASSPFSGTGYGYTF	TGTGCCAGCAGCCCCTTCTCCGGGACAGGCTATGGCTACACCTTC
TRBJ2-7	15	TRBV7-7	TRBD2	NA	CASSLEVGGPYEQYF	TGTGCCAGCAGCTTAGAGGTGGGAGGGCCCTACGAGCAGTACTTC
TRBJ2-7	16	TRBV6-2/TRBV6-3	TRBD2	NA	CASSTYRGRSPYEQYF	TGTGCCAGCAGTACCTATCGCGGGAGGTCTCCCTACGAGCAGTACTTC
TRBJ2-1	15	TRBV24-1	TRBD2	once	CATSRASGSSNEQFF	TGTGCCACCAGCCGAGCTAGCGGGAGCAGCAATGAGCAGTTCTTC
TRBJ2-7	15	TRBV10-3	TRBD2	NA	CAIRVTSGRIYEQYF	TGTGCCATCAGGGTGACTAGCGGGAGGATTTACGAGCAGTACTTC
TRBJ2-3	15	TRBV4-1	NA	NA	CASSQIAARTDTQYF	TGCGCCAGCAGCCAAATCGCGGCCCGCACAGATACGCAGTATTTT
TRBJ1-4	15	TRBV6-5	TRBD1	once	CASSPGGQGNEKLFF	TGTGCCAGCAGTCCAGGGGGACAGGGGAATGAAAAACTGTTTTTT
TRBJ2-7	12	TRBV4-3	NA	NA	CANPSENYEQYF	TGCGCCAACCCTAGCGAAAACTACGAGCAGTACTTC
TRBJ2-2	15	TRBV6-5	TRBD2	NA	CASSYSGGPAGELFF	TGTGCCAGCAGTTACTCGGGAGGGCCAGCTGGGGAGCTGTTTTTT
TRBJ2-7	11	TRBV29-1	NA	few	CSIRDSYEQYF	TGCAGCATCCGGGACTCCTACGAGCAGTACTTC
TRBJ2-7	13	TRBV27	NA	NA	CASSFGSVDEQYF	TGTGCCAGCAGTTTCGGGAGCGTCGACGAGCAGTACTTC
TRBJ2-7	15	TRBV6-5	TRBD1	NA	CASRLYRDRNYEQYF	TGTGCCAGCAGACTCTACCGGGACAGAAACTACGAGCAGTACTTC
TRBJ2-1	16	TRBV3-1/TRBV3-2	TRBD1	once	CASSRRGQGKVNEQFF	TGTGCCAGCAGCCGCCGGGGACAGGGGAAGGTCAATGAGCAGTTCTTC
TRBJ1-3	12	TRBV19	NA	NA	CASRTGGNTIYF	TGTGCCAGTCGGACGGGAGGAAACACCATATATTTT